Below are 24 T cell receptor beta chains sequenced from a single sample in a study of monozygotic twins with inflammatory bowel disease. TCRdb reanalyzed the 5' RACE reads and collapses them to one entry per CDR3 protein, without DNA. Here the sample table reports approximately 150,000 distinct CDR3 sequences. Sample: blood. The receptors were gathered from a human donor with ulcerative colitis or Crohn's disease, or a healthy co-twin of an affected twin (not recorded which).

The rearrangement uses TRBV5-1 and TRBJ1-6; with no DNA, the TCRdb D assignment of TRBD1 cannot be verified. The CDR3 consists of 16 residues. CDR1 and CDR2 from the germline V gene are SGHRS and YFSETQ. Here the CDR3 reads CASSPIGQEYNSPLHF.

The chain joins TRBV12-3 or TRBV12-4 to TRBJ1-4; there is no DNA to check the TCRdb D call of TRBD1. This CDR3 has 13 residues. The CDR3: CASVGTAKEKLFF.

The chain has TRBV28 and TRBJ2-7. Germline V gene data show CDR1 as MDHEN and CDR2 as SYDVKM. This CDR3 is built from 13 residues. The CDR3 loop is CASSLGGLYEQYF.

The chain links TRBV5-1 to TRBJ1-2. The CDR3 is 14 amino acids. Germline V gene lookup returns CDR1 SGHRS and CDR2 YFSETQ. The CDR3 loop is CASSLWDSNYGYTF.

V gene TRBV12-3 or TRBV12-4 combines with J gene TRBJ2-1; TCRdb reports TRBD1, a call that lacks DNA to check it against. This CDR3 is built from 15 residues. CDR3 sequence: CASKQQGTLYNEQFF.

J is TRBJ1-6 and V is TRBV12-3 or TRBV12-4; no DNA is available, so the TRBD1 call from TCRdb remains unchecked. The CDR3 contains 15 residues. The CDR3 reads CASSPGTGGYSPLHF.

V and J are TRBV28 and TRBJ1-4; absent DNA, TCRdb's TRBD1 call cannot be checked. From germline, CDR1 is MDHEN and CDR2 SYDVKM. The CDR3 loop spans 14 amino acids. The CDR3 spells CASSRRGDLEKLFF.

The chain combines TRBV5-4 with TRBJ1-1. Germline values: CDR1 SGHNT, CDR2 YYREEE (reference sequence). This CDR3 is 15 amino acids long. CDR3 amino acids: CASSLGHGGNTEAFF.

The chain has TRBV6-5 and TRBJ2-3; with no DNA, the TCRdb D assignment of TRBD1 cannot be verified. The germline V gene has CDR1 MNHEY and CDR2 SVGAGI. The CDR3 sequence is 16 residues long. CDR3 amino acids: CASSYPGGPGTDTQYF.

V gene TRBV28 combines with J gene TRBJ2-1; TCRdb picks TRBD2, but there is no DNA to check that call. CDR1 is MDHEN and CDR2 is SYDVKM in the germline V gene. The CDR3 loop spans 13 amino acids. CDR3 sequence reads: CASSARLDNEQFF.

The rearrangement uses TRBV6-1 and TRBJ2-7. Germline CDR1 and CDR2: MNHNS and SASEGT. The CDR3 consists of 15 residues. The CDR3 sequence: CASSEWNMGSYEQYF.

The chain couples TRBV5-1 to TRBJ1-2; TCRdb proposes TRBD1, but this gene call is untestable without DNA. The CDR3 has 14 amino acids. Germline V gene data show CDR1 as SGHRS and CDR2 as YFSETQ. CDR3 in amino acids: CASSLARAGDGYTF.

The chain couples TRBV4-1 to TRBJ1-4. The CDR3 consists of 14 residues. CDR1 MGHRA and CDR2 YSYEKL come from the germline V gene. CDR3 amino acids: CASSQPSDNEKLFF.

This sequence joins TRBV7-6 and TRBJ2-5. CDR1 SGHVS and CDR2 FNYEAQ come from the germline V gene. The CDR3 is made up of 13 amino acids. The CDR3 is CASNGNYQETQYF.

The V call is TRBV7-2, the J call TRBJ1-3; TCRdb gives TRBD1 as the D gene, but with no DNA this cannot be confirmed. This CDR3 region has 15 residues. CDR1 is SGHTA, CDR2 FQGNSA, per germline. CDR3 amino acids: CASSPGQALGNTIYF.

V usage is TRBV5-4 and J usage is TRBJ2-2; absent DNA, TCRdb's TRBD1 call cannot be checked. In germline, CDR1 is SGHNT, CDR2 YYREEE (reference sequence). The CDR3 has 15 residues. The CDR3 protein is CASNARDRPTGELFF.

The chain uses TRBV3-1 and TRBJ2-7; TCRdb proposes TRBD1, but this gene call is untestable without DNA. CDR1 and CDR2 (germline): LGHDT, YNNKEL (reference sequence). The CDR3 spans 16 residues. The CDR3: CASSQERDRSSYEQYF.

This chain joins TRBV20-1 and TRBJ1-1; TCRdb lists TRBD1, though no DNA is available to test this call. Germline assignment: CDR1 DFQATT and CDR2 SNEGSKA (reference sequence). The CDR3 has 15 amino acids. CDR3 amino acids: CSASTSGTGGTEAFF.

The J gene is TRBJ2-2, the V gene TRBV10-3. The CDR3 has 14 amino acids. The V gene's germline CDR1 is ENHRY and CDR2 SYGVKD. The CDR3 is CAIRGATNTGELFF.

This rearrangement joins TRBV19 to TRBJ1-1. The CDR3 sequence is 15 residues long. Germline-derived CDR1 and CDR2 are LNHDA and SQIVND (reference sequence). CDR3 in amino acids: CASSPLVDRNTEAFF.

The V and J genes are TRBV19 and TRBJ1-2; lacking DNA, the TRBD1 call made by TCRdb goes unchecked. This CDR3 region has 13 residues. Germline-derived CDR1 and CDR2 are LNHDA and SQIVND (reference sequence). This CDR3 is CASSIGRQDGYTF.

The V gene is TRBV6-2 or TRBV6-3, the J gene TRBJ1-1; TCRdb proposes TRBD1, but this gene call is untestable without DNA. Per the germline V gene, CDR1 is MNHEY and CDR2 is SVGEGT. The CDR3 runs 14 residues. The CDR3 protein is CASTPGQLNTEAFF.

V usage is TRBV5-1 and J usage is TRBJ2-1; TCRdb's D call of TRBD1 is untestable without DNA. This CDR3 has 16 amino acids. Germline values: CDR1 SGHRS, CDR2 YFSETQ. CDR3 residues: CASTLLLSDSHNEQFF.

The rearrangement links TRBV10-3 to TRBJ2-5. Germline V gene lookup returns CDR1 ENHRY and CDR2 SYGVKD. The CDR3 contains 15 residues. CDR3 loop: CAISDSVGDVETQYF.